This T cell receptor (beta chain) was sequenced for a study of blood T cells in healthy people across ages (dated by TCRdb to about 2015). Regarding the research as a whole: In model experiments, template switching captured roughly one uniquely barcoded TCR beta cDNA molecule for every two T cells. To avoid experimental bias, donors of different ages were randomly spread across the sequencing lanes. The study analyzed two additional independent replicas of 1 million unique cDNA reads from the same blood draw for two donors, one aged 18 to 30 and one aged 80 or older. To track age-related changes in TCR beta repertoire diversity, the study relied on deep sequencing normalized with unique cDNA molecular identifiers. The donors were divided into four age groups: young (average approximately 17 years), middle-aged (approximately 41), aged (about 61) and long-lived (about 80). On the study overall, not on this receptor specifically: Compared with the aged group, the long-lived group had more naive CD4+ T cells, fewer expanded clones and increased TCR diversity, a pattern suggesting age selection. The percentage of naive T cells measured by flow cytometry correlated strongly with observed TCR beta diversity. Estimates of total diversity from one million sequenced T cells were regarded as lower bounds and underestimates. Because profiling used bulk unsorted PBMCs, naive and antigen-experienced compartments could not be compared conclusively. As age increased, observed TCR beta diversity per million T cells dropped in a roughly linear way, and a significant reduction was already evident by age approximately 40. Because the CMV infection status of the donors was unknown, age-related changes in expanded clonotypes may potentially have been confounded.

The method was 5' RACE. A second about 6 to 11 cycle PCR used a sample-barcoded 5' primer and a J-beta primer mix. A template-switch 5' adaptor carrying 12 random nucleotides introduced a unique molecular identifier onto each TCR beta cDNA molecule. At least 2.5 million CDR3-containing paired-end reads were obtained from each sample. The Mint cDNA synthesis kit, primed by a TRBC-specific oligonucleotide, was used to synthesize first-strand cDNA from all RNA. Following uracil-DNA glycosylase treatment, all cDNA underwent a first 18-cycle PCR with the universal primers M1SS and BC2_uni_R. In the source study's methods: For normalization, 1 million high-quality reads were randomly selected from each sample, with every read carrying a distinct molecular identifier. Instead of being binned into consensus sequences, reads that shared molecular identifiers were thrown out. MiTCR, set to a Q25 quality threshold and the strictest error-elimination algorithm, was used for CDR3 identification, clonotype clustering and error correction. A nonparametric unseen species model with Euler transformation was used to estimate a lower bound on total TCR beta diversity. TCRdb trimmed public reads at Q25 via fastp, called clones via MiXCR and kept in-frame beta chains. Each CDR3 protein gets just one entry, which takes the most common genes and DNA from the rows behind it. None of the V and J calls come from the authors' own analysis; TCRdb made them. For this sample the table gives around 2 million distinct CDR3 sequences, of which about two fifths were detected only once. Roughly 24% of the sample belongs to the ten largest clones.

There are 12 amino acids in the CDR3, from cysteine to phenylalanine inclusive. Kept here is only the CDR3 DNA, which spans 36 bases and is read in frame from base 1. Relative to germline, V is missing 7 bases and J is missing 4 bases, with 5 bases of the junction outside any gene match. In the germline V gene, CDR1 corresponds to SQVTM and CDR2 to ANQGSEA. Systemically healthy Caucasian individuals from Russia, some 36 in total and aged about 6 to 95 years, were included as donors. Each donor gave about 11 milliliters of peripheral blood, drawn into EDTA-treated Vacutainer tubes. Ficoll-Paque density-gradient centrifugation was used to isolate PBMCs, with at least 6.5 million obtained per sample. Total RNA was extracted from PBMCs with Trizol reagent, with at least 5.5 micrograms obtained per sample. For every donor, an aliquot of PBMCs went through flow cytometry to measure the percentages of naive CD45RAhigh/CD27high T cells.

The table lists this clonotype with a few counts. The antigen it binds to is not known. No base quality information exists; no much larger clone differs at one position. The chain is made from TRBV29-1 and TRBJ1-1, with 8 bases in between that match TRBD1. The source material was blood. This sequence originates from a human donor in good health. The DNA sequence is as follows: TGCAGCGCGGACAGGGAGGGCACTGAAGCTTTCTTT. Translated, it gives CSADREGTEAFF.